Listed below are T cell receptor beta chains from one sample, sequenced in a study of blood T cell repertoires in COVID-19. Profiling relied on immunoSEQ multiplex PCR, and the TCRdb table lists in-frame clones only, not all of them. The table includes roughly 500,000 clones, 89% detected once. The specimen was peripheral blood. These receptors were taken from a man younger than 35 with COVID-19, enrolled during active disease. CDR3s include the opening cysteine and the closing phenylalanine or tryptophan. D genes are given only for firm matches. Clone size is not always given. Where it is, it says once, few, many or a class for expanded clones.

TRBJ1-4	.	.	TRBV5-6	CANPGPSTNEKLFF	TGTGCCAACCCAGGGCCCTCAACTAATGAAAAACTGTTTTTT
TRBJ2-5	.	.	TRBV5-4	CASSLWGEAGETQYF	TGTGCCAGCAGCTTGTGGGGGGAGGCCGGGGAGACCCAGTACTTC
TRBJ1-5	.	TRBD1	TRBV10-3	CAISGTGGGPPQHF	TGTGCCATCAGCGGGACAGGGGGCGGGCCGCCCCAGCATTTT
TRBJ2-3	.	TRBD2	TRBV5-5	CASSLASGADTQYF	TGTGCCAGCAGCTTGGCTAGCGGGGCGGATACGCAGTATTTT
TRBJ1-1	.	.	TRBV6-1	CASSVHAGLVVNTEAFF	TGTGCCAGCAGTGTACACGCGGGGCTGGTTGTGAACACTGAAGCTTTCTTT
TRBJ2-7	.	.	TRBV2	CASSPRGSRRMEQYF	TGTGCCAGCAGTCCCAGGGGCAGCCGGAGGATGGAGCAGTACTTC
TRBJ2-1	.	TRBD1	TRBV27	CASRAGTGIHNEQFF	TGTGCCAGCAGAGCCGGGACAGGGATCCACAATGAGCAGTTCTTC
TRBJ2-1	.	TRBD2	TRBV7-9	CASSGLVGEQFF	TGTGCCAGCAGCGGACTAGTCGGCGAGCAGTTCTTC
TRBJ2-2	once	.	TRBV6-5	CASSYFSGATGELFF	TGTGCCAGCAGTTACTTCTCGGGAGCCACCGGGGAGCTGTTTTTT
TRBJ2-7	.	TRBD2	TRBV19	CASSSQTSGNYEQYF	TGTGCCAGTAGTTCCCAGACTAGCGGGAACTACGAGCAGTACTTC
TRBJ2-7	.	TRBD1	TRBV7-2	CASSKTGAYEQYF	TGTGCCAGCAGCAAAACAGGGGCCTACGAGCAGTACTTC
TRBJ1-2	.	TRBD1	TRBV5-1	CASSLGTGFYYGYTF	TGCGCCAGCAGCTTGGGGACAGGGTTTTACTATGGCTACACCTTC
TRBJ2-7	.	TRBD1	TRBV5-1	CASSPRDRGESGAYEQYF	TGCGCCAGCAGCCCACGGGACAGGGGCGAAAGTGGTGCCTACGAGCAGTACTTC
TRBJ2-3	few	.	TRBV6-1	CASSDGQGTDTQYF	TGTGCCAGCAGTGATGGTCAGGGCACAGATACGCAGTATTTT
TRBJ1-5	.	.	TRBV18	CASSSPGVVGQPQHF	TGTGCCAGCTCCTCGCCGGGGGTGGTTGGGCAGCCCCAGCATTTT
TRBJ2-4	.	TRBD2	TRBV25-1	CASSPLAGGDIQYF	TGTGCCAGCAGTCCTCTAGCGGGAGGGGACATTCAGTACTTC
TRBJ2-6	.	TRBD1	TRBV7-6	CASSLESWDSPSGANVLTF	TGTGCCAGCAGCTTAGAGAGTTGGGACAGCCCCTCCGGGGCCAACGTCCTGACTTTC
TRBJ2-7	.	TRBD2	TRBV18	CASRDYSNYEQYF	TGTGCCAGTAGGGACTATTCGAACTACGAGCAGTACTTC
TRBJ2-2	.	TRBD2	TRBV5-3	CARSSGLAGGTGELFF	TGTGCCAGAAGCTCCGGACTAGCGGGGGGCACCGGGGAGCTGTTTTTT
TRBJ1-2	.	.	TRBV12-3/TRBV12-4	CASSLGRGYGYTF	TGTGCCAGCAGTTTAGGCAGAGGGTATGGCTACACCTTC
TRBJ2-7	.	TRBD1	TRBV2	CASTTGQGTYEQYF	TGTGCCAGCACCACAGGACAGGGGACCTACGAGCAGTACTTC
TRBJ2-7	.	TRBD2	TRBV6-5	CASSFGGRSSYEQYF	TGTGCCAGCAGTTTCGGGGGGAGGAGCTCCTACGAGCAGTACTTC
TRBJ2-6	.	.	TRBV16	CASSQSSVGANVLTF	TGTGCCAGCAGCCAGTCATCAGTTGGGGCCAACGTCCTGACTTTC
TRBJ1-2	.	.	TRBV5-4	CASSFARTYGYTF	TGTGCCAGCAGCTTTGCCAGAACCTATGGCTACACCTTC
TRBJ2-7	once	TRBD1	TRBV5-5	CASSTDRGPVYEQYF	TGTGCCAGCAGCACCGACAGGGGTCCGGTCTACGAGCAGTACTTC
TRBJ1-5	.	.	TRBV5-6	CASSWAGSSPNQPQHF	TGTGCCAGCAGCTGGGCCGGATCCAGCCCCAATCAGCCCCAGCATTTT
TRBJ2-3	.	TRBD2	TRBV30	CAWSGASGTATDTQYF	TGTGCCTGGAGTGGGGCTAGCGGGACAGCCACAGATACGCAGTATTTT